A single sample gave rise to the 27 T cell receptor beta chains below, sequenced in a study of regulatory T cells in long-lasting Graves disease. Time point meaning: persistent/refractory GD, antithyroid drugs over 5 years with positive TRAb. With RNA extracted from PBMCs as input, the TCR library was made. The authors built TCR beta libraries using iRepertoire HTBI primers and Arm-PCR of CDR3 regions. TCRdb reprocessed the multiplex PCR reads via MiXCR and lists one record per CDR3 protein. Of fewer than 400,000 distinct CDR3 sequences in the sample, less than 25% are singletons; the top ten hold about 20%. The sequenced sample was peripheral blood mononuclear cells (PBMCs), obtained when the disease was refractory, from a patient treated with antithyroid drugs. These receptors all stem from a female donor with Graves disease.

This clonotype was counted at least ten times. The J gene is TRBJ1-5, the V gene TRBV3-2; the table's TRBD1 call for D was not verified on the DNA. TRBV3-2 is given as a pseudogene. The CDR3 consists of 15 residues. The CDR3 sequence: CASSQRQDSNQPQHF. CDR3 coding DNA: TGTGCCAGCAGCCAACGACAGGATAGCAATCAGCCCCAGCATTTT.

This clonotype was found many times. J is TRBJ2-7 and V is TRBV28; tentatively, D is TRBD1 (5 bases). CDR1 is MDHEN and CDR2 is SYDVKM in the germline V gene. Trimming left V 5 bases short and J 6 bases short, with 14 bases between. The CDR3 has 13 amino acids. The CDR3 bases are TGTGCCAGCAGTGCCGGTGGGGCCTCCGAGCAGTACTTC. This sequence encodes CASSAGGASEQYF.

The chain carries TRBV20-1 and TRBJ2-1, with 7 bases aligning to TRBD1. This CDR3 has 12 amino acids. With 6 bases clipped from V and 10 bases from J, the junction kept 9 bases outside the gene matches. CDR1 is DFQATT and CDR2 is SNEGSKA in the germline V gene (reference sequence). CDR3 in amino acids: CSAPIGGGEQFF. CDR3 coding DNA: TGCAGTGCCCCGATAGGGGGCGGGGAGCAGTTCTTC.

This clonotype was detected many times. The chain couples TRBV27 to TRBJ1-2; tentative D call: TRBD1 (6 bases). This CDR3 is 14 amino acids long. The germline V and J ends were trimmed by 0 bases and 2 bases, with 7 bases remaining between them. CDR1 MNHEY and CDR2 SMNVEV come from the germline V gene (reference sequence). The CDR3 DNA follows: TGTGCCAGCAGTTTATCCGGACAGAACTATGGCTACACCTTC. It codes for CASSLSGQNYGYTF.

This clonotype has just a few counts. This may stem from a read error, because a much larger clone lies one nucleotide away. CDR3 protein: CSAYGADCGYTF. The CDR3, as DNA: TGCAGTGCTTATGGAGCTGACTGTGGCTACACCTTC. The chain links TRBV20-1 to TRBJ1-2; D is unclear. Trimming shortened V by 5 bases and J by 7 bases, and 14 bases separated the two germline ends. The length of the CDR3 is 12 residues. Per germline, CDR1 DFQATT and CDR2 SNEGSKA (reference sequence).

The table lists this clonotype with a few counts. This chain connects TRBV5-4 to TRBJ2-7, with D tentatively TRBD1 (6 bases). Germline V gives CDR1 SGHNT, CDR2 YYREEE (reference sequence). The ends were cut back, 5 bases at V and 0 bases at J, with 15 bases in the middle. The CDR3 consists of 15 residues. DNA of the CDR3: TGTGCCAGCAGTTACGGGACATCTAGCTCCTACGAGCAGTACTTC. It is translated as CASSYGTSSSYEQYF.

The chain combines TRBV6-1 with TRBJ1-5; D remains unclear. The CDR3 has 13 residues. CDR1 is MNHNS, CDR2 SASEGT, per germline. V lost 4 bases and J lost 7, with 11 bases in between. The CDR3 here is CASSGALGQPQHF. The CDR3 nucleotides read TGTGCCAGCAGTGGGGCCCTAGGCCAGCCCCAGCATTTT.

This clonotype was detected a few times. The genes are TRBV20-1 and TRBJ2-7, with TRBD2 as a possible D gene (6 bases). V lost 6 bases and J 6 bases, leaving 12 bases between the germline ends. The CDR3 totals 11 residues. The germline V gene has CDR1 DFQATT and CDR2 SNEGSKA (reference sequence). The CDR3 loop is CSAQRGTEQYF. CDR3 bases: TGCAGTGCCCAACGCGGGACCGAGCAGTACTTC.

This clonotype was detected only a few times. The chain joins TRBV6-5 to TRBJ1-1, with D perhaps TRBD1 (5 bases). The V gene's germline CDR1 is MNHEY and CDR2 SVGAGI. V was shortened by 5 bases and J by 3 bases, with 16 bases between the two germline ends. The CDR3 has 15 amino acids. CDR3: CASSHPKGEDTEAFF. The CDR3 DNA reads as TGTGCCAGCAGTCACCCGAAAGGGGAGGACACTGAAGCTTTCTTT.

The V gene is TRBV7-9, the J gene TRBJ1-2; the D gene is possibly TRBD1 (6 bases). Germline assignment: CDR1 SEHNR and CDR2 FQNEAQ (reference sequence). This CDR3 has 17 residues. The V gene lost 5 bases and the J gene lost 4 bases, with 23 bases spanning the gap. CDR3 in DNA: TGTGCCAGCAGCCCCGTTGGGGGGGCCAACGAAGGCTATGGCTACACCTTC. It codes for CASSPVGGANEGYGYTF.

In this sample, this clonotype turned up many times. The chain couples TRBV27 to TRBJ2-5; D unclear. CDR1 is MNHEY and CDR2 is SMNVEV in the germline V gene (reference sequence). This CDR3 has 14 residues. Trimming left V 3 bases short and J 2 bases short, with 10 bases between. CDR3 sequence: CASSFSFGQETQYF. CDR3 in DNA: TGTGCCAGCAGTTTTTCTTTCGGGCAAGAGACCCAGTACTTC.

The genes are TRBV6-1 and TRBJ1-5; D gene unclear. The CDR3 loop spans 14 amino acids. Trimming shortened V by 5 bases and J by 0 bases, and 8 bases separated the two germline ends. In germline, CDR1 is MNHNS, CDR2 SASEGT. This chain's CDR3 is CASSPRYSNQPQHF. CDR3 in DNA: TGTGCCAGCAGTCCCCGCTATAGCAATCAGCCCCAGCATTTT.

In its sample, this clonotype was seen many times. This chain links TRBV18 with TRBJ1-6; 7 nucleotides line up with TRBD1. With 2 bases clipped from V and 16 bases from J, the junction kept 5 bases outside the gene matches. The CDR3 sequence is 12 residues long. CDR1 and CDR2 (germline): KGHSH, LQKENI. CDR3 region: CASSPEGQRLHF. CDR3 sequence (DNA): TGTGCCAGCTCACCAGAGGGACAGCGACTCCACTTT.

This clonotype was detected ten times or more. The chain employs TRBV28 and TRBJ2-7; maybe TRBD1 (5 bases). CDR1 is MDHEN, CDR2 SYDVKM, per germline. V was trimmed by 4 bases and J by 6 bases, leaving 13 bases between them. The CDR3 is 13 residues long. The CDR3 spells CASSWQGALEQYF. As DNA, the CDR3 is TGTGCCAGCAGTTGGCAGGGCGCCCTCGAGCAGTACTTC.

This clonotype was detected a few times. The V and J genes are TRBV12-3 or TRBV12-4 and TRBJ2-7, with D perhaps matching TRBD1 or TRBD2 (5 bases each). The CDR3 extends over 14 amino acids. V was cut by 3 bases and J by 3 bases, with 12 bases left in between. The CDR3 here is CASSFMGRGYEQYF. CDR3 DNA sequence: TGTGCCAGCAGTTTCATGGGACGCGGCTACGAGCAGTACTTC.

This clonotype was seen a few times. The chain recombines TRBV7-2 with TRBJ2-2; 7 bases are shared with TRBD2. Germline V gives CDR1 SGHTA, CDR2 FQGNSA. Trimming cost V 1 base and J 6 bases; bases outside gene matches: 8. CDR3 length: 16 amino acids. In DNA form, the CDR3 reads TGTGCCAGCAGCTTAGTAGCGGGTTATGGTGCCGGGGAGCTGTTTTTT. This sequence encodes CASSLVAGYGAGELFF.

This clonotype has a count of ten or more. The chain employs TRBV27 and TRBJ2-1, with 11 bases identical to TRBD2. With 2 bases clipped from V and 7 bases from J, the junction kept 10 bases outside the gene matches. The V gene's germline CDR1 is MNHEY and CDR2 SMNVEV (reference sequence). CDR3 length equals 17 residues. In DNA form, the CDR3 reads TGTGCCAGCAGTTTAAAGTTTACTAGCGGGAGCCAAAATGAGCAGTTCTTC. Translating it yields CASSLKFTSGSQNEQFF.

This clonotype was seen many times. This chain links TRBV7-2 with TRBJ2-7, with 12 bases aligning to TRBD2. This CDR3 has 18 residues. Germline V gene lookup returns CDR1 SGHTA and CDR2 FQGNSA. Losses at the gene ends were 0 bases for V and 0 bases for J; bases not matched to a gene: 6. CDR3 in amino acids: CASSLAWTSGANSYEQYF. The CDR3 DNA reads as TGTGCCAGCAGCTTAGCGTGGACTAGCGGGGCCAACTCCTACGAGCAGTACTTC.

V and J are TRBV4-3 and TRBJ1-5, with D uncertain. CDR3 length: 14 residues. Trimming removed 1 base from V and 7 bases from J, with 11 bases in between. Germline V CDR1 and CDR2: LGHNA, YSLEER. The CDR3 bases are TGCGCCAGCAGCCAAGGACCCACAGAGCAGCCCCAGCATTTT. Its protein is CASSQGPTEQPQHF.

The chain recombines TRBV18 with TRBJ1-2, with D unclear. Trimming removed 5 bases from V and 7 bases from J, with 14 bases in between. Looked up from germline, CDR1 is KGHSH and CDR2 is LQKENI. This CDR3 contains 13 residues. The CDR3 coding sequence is TGTGCCAGCTCAACATCACCAGACCCTGGCTACACCTTC. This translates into CASSTSPDPGYTF.

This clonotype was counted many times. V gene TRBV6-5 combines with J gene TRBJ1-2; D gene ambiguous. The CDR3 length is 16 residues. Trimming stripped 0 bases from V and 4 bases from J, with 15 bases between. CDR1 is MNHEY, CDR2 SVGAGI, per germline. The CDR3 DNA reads TGTGCCAGCAGTTACTCGTACCGCAGTGGCCGCTATGGCTACACCTTC. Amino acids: CASSYSYRSGRYGYTF.

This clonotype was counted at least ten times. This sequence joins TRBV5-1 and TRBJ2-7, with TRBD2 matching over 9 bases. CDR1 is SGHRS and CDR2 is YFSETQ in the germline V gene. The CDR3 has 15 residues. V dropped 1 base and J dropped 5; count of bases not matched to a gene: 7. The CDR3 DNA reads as TGCGCCAGCAGCTTGACAGGGACTAGCATGGACGAGCAGTACTTC. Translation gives CASSLTGTSMDEQYF.

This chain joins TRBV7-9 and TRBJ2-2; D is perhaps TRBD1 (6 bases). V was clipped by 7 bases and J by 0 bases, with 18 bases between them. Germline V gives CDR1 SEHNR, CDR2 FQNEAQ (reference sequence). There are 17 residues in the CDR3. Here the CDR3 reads CASTIHYGTPNTGELFF. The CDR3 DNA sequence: TGTGCCAGCACCATACATTATGGGACACCGAACACCGGGGAGCTGTTTTTT.

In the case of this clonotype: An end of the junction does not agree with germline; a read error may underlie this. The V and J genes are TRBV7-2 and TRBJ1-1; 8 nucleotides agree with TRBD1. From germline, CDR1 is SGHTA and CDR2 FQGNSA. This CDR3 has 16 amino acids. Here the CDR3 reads CASSPVTGGGVYEAFF. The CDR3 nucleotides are TGCGCCAGCAGCCCCGTTACAGGGGGTGGTGTCTATGAAGCTTTCTTT. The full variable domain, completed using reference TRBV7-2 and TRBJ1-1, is GAGVSQSPSNKVTEKGKDVELRCDPISGHTALYWYRQSLGQGLEFLIYFQGNSAPDKSGLPSDRFSAERTGGSVSTLTIQRTQQEDSAVYLCASSPVTGGGVYEAFFGQGTRLTVV.

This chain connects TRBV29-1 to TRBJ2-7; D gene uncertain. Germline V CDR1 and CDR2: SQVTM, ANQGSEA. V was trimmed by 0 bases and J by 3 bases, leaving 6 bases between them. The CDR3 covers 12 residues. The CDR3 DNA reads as TGCAGCGTTGAAGATTGGGGCTACGAGCAGTACTTC. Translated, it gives CSVEDWGYEQYF.

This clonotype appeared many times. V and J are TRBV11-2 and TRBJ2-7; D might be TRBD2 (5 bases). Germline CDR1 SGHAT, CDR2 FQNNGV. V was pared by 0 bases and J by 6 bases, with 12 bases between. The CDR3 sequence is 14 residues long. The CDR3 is CASSLDLGGPEQYF. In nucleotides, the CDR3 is TGTGCCAGCAGCTTAGATTTAGGCGGGCCCGAGCAGTACTTC. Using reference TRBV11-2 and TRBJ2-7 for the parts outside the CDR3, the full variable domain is EAGVAQSPRYKIIEKRQSVAFWCNPISGHATLYWYQQILGQGPKLLIQFQNNGVVDDSQLPKDRFSAERLKGVDSTLKIQPAKLEDSAVYLCASSLDLGGPEQYFGPGTRLTVT.

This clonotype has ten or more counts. The DNA of the CDR3 is TGTGCCAGCAGCCGGCGGGACGACCAAGAGACCCAGTACTTC. Its translation: CASSRRDDQETQYF. The chain combines TRBV12-3 or TRBV12-4 with TRBJ2-5, with D possibly being TRBD2 (6 bases). Trimming pared 6 bases from V and 0 bases from J, leaving 11 bases between. The CDR3 has 14 residues.